The 4 T cell receptor beta chains reported below all come from one sample, sequenced in a study of human T cells and chemical hapten exposure. From the RACE reads, TCRdb called clonotypes with MiXCR, one entry per CDR3 protein. The sample consists of about 80,000 distinct CDR3 sequences, around 13% of them appearing once. Time point specified: pre-sensitization, week 0. Treatment defined: therapeutic diphenylcyclopropenone sensitization with weekly scalp DPC. This material consisted of whole blood, taken in connection with sensitization to the hapten diphenylcyclopropenone (DPC). The source is a woman aged 50 to 65 with alopecia areata. Some clones in this sample may be carry-over from other donors' samples.

This clonotype has only a few counts. J is TRBJ2-7 and V is TRBV27, with 7 bases lining up with TRBD1. The CDR3 is 14 amino acids. Germline trimming cut 5 bases from V and 5 bases from J; bases unmatched to any gene: 9. From germline, CDR1 is MNHEY and CDR2 SMNVEV (reference sequence). DNA of the CDR3: TGTGCCAGCAGTATACAGGGGTGGAGACACGAGCAGTACTTC. It encodes CASSIQGWRHEQYF.

The rearrangement joins TRBV7-9 to TRBJ2-1, with TRBD1 identical over 8 bases. This CDR3 contains 12 residues. Losses at the gene ends were 4 bases for V and 8 bases for J; bases not matched to a gene: 1. The germline V gene encodes CDR1 SEHNR and CDR2 FQNEAQ (reference sequence). As DNA, the CDR3 is TGTGCCAGCAGCTCGACAGGGGATGAGCAGTTCTTC. Protein product: CASSSTGDEQFF.

The gene calls are TRBV11-2 and TRBJ2-7; 9 nucleotides agree with TRBD1. Trimming took 5 bases from V and 7 from J; bases not matched to a gene: 15. Germline CDR1 reads SGHAT; CDR2 reads FQNNGV. This CDR3 has 16 residues. The CDR3 loop is CASSQSLGQGMGEQYF. The CDR3 nucleotides are TGTGCCAGCAGCCAATCTCTCGGACAGGGGATGGGGGAGCAGTACTTC.

The rearrangement joins TRBV27 to TRBJ2-6; D is uncertain. V was trimmed by 1 base and J by 4 bases, leaving 5 bases between them. Germline lookup yields CDR1 MNHEY and CDR2 SMNVEV (reference sequence). This CDR3 comprises 14 residues. In DNA form, the CDR3 reads TGTGCCAGCAGTTTATTAGTAGGGGCCAACGTCCTGACTTTC. Translation gives CASSLLVGANVLTF. The entire variable domain, with the rest obtained from reference TRBV27 and TRBJ2-6, is as follows: EAQVTQNPRYLITVTGKKLTVTCSQNMNHEYMSWYRQDPGLGLRQIYYSMNVEVTDKGDVPEGYKVSRKEKRNFPLILESPSPNQTSLYFCASSLLVGANVLTFGAGSRLTVL.